This T cell receptor (beta chain) was recorded in a study of T-cell reconstitution after alpha-beta-depleted transplantation in children. For TCRbeta, the library was prepared with unique molecular identifiers. TCRdb re-derived calls from the PCR reads in MiXCR, one entry per CDR3 protein. The sample contains approximately 650,000 distinct CDR3 sequences, roughly 14% of which appear only once. Whole-study findings and limits: In some patients, recipient T cells and intrathymic progenitors surviving conditioning explained high day-60 diversity. At the one-year point after transplant, T-cell counts and TCRbeta diversity were found to come mostly from T cells that had been newly produced. Roughly two months post-transplant, alpha-beta T cells reportedly originated from several hundred graft clones that had expanded.

Trimming took 0 bases from V and 6 from J, leaving 12 bases between them. The CDR3 is 14 amino acids. Germline assignment: CDR1 GTSNPN and CDR2 SVGIG (reference sequence). This clonotype was picked up a small number of times. Its antigen is as yet unknown. This receptor was obtained from a girl aged 2 to 9 with congenital amegakaryocytic thrombocytopenia, due to receive a stem cell transplant. The chain has TRBV30 and TRBJ2-4, with D perhaps being TRBD1 or TRBD2 (5 bases each). The material sequenced was PBMCs, taken before TCRalphabeta/CD19-depleted stem cell transplant. CDR3 sequence: CAWSVEGDGNIQYF. The CDR3 DNA reads TGTGCCTGGAGTGTGGAAGGGGACGGAAACATTCAGTACTTC.